The clone carrying this T cell receptor beta chain was seen repeatedly, ten times or more. Antigen specificity is unknown. V was cut by 1 base and J by 7 bases, with 11 bases left in between. Germline values: CDR1 SGHTA, CDR2 FQGNSA. The CDR3 contains 15 residues. This sample's TCRbeta library carried unique molecular identifier barcodes. MiXCR was run by TCRdb on the PCR reads, yielding one entry per CDR3 protein. The data hold around 500,000 distinct CDR3 sequences, with under 30% observed a single time. The data belong to a study of T-cell reconstitution after alpha-beta-depleted transplantation in children. Study-wide results and limits: Several hundred rapidly expanded clones from non-depleted graft cells reportedly supplied alpha-beta T cells about two months post-transplant. Fresh T-cell production supplied most of the T-cell counts and diversity seen one year after transplant.

The J gene is TRBJ1-6, the V gene TRBV7-2; tentatively, D is TRBD1 (5 bases). The receptor was derived from a boy under two years old who had a stem cell transplant for acute myeloid leukemia, so the T cells may come from the graft donor. Sequenced material: PBMCs, mostly from graft donor cells, taken 360 days after TCRalphabeta/CD19-depleted stem cell transplant. The CDR3 DNA reads as TGTGCCAGCAGCTTAGAACGGACACCGAATTCACCCCTCCACTTT. It translates to CASSLERTPNSPLHF. Full variable domain (outside the CDR3, taken from reference TRBV7-2 and TRBJ1-6): GAGVSQSPSNKVTEKGKDVELRCDPISGHTALYWYRQSLGQGLEFLIYFQGNSAPDKSGLPSDRFSAERTGGSVSTLTIQRTQQEDSAVYLCASSLERTPNSPLHFGNGTRLTVT.